This T cell receptor (beta chain) was captured in a study of CD8 T cells in Susac syndrome. V gave up 0 bases and J gave up 5 bases, with 8 bases separating them. In germline, CDR1 is SGHRS, CDR2 YFSETQ. The length of the CDR3 is 13 residues. RNA in amounts of roughly 0.5 to 1 ug was reverse transcribed with random hexamers. TCRdb reprocessed the immunoSEQ multiplex PCR reads via MiXCR and lists one record per CDR3 protein. The top ten hold 0.12% of the sample, which has roughly 110,000 distinct CDR3 sequences, about nine tenths seen once. The clonotype comes from a human donor in good health. The material sequenced was CD8+ T cells from PBMCs. The chain carries TRBV5-1 and TRBJ1-1; D is perhaps TRBD1 (6 bases). Here the CDR3 DNA reads TGCGCCAGCAGCTTGGCCGGGACAACTGAAGCTTTCTTT. Its protein is CASSLAGTTEAFF.